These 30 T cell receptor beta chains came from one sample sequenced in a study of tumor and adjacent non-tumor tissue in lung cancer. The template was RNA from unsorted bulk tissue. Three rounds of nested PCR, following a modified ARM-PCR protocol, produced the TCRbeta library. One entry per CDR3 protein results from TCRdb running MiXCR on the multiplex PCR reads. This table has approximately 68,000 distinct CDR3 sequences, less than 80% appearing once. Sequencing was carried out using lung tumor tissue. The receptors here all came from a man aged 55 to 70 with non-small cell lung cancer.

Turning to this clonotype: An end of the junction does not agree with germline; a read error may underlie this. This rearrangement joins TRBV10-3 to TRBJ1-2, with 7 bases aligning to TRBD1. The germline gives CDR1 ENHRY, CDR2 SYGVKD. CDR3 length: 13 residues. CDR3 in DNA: TGCGCCATCAAGGTCAGGGGACAAGGGGGCAACACCTTC. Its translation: CAIKVRGQGGNTF.

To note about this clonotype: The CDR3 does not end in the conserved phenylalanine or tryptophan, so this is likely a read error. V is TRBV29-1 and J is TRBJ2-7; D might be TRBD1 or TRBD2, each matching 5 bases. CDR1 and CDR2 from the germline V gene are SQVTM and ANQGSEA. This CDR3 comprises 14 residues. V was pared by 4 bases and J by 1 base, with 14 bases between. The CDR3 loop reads CSVAAPGPSYEQYL. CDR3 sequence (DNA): TGCAGCGTTGCCGCTCCGGGGCCGTCCTACGAGCAGTACTTA.

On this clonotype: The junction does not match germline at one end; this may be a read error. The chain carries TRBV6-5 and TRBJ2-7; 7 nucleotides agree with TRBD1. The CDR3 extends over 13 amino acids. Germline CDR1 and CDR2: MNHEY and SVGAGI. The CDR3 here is CASSYCRDSGQYF. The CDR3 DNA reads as TGTGCCAGCAGCTACTGCCGGGACAGTGGGCAGTACTTC.

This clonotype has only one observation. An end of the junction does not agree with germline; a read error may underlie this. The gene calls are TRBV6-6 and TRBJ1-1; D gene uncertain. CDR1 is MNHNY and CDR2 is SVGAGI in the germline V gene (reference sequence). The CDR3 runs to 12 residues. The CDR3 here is CASSSENTETFF. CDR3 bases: TGTGCCAGCAGCTCGGAGAACACTGAAACTTTCTTT.

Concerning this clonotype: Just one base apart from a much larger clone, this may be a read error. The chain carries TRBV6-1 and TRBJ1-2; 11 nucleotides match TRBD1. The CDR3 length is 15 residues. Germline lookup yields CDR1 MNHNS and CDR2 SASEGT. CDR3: CASSEGGQGVYGHTF. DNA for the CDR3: TGTGCCAGCAGTGAAGGGGGACAGGGGGTCTATGGCCACACCTTC.

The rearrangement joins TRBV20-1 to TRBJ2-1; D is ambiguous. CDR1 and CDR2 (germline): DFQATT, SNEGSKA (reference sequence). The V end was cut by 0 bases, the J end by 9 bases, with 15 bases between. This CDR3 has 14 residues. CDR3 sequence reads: CSARDVRINFEQFF. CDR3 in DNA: TGCAGTGCTAGAGACGTCCGGATTAACTTTGAGCAGTTCTTC.

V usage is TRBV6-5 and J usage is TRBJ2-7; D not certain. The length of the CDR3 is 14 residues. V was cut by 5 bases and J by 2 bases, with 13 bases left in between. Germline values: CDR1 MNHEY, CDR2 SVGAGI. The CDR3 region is CASSQPDRPYEQYF. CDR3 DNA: TGTGCCAGCAGTCAACCGGACCGACCCTACGAGCAGTACTTC.

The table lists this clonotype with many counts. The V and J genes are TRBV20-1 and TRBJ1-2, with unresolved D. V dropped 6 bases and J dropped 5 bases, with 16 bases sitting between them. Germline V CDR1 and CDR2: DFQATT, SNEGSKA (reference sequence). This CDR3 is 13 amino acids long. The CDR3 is CSARTGALYGYTF. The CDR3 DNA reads TGCAGTGCACGTACGGGAGCCCTTTATGGCTACACCTTC.

The CDR3 coding sequence is TGCAGCTTCAGAGCCGGGATAGGGCGCAACGAGCAGTACTTC. It yields the protein CSFRAGIGRNEQYF. The chain couples TRBV29-1 to TRBJ2-7, with D possibly matching TRBD2 (5 bases). V shed 8 bases and J shed 5 bases, with 22 bases lying between them. The CDR3 sequence is 14 residues long. CDR1 is SQVTM, CDR2 ANQGSEA, per germline.

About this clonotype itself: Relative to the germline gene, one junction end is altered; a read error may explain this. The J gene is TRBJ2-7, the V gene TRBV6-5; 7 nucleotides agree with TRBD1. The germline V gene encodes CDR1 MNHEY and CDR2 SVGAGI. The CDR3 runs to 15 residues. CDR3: CASSYGAGQVYGQYF. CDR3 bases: TGTGCCAGCAGTTACGGGGCTGGACAGGTGTACGGGCAGTACTTT.

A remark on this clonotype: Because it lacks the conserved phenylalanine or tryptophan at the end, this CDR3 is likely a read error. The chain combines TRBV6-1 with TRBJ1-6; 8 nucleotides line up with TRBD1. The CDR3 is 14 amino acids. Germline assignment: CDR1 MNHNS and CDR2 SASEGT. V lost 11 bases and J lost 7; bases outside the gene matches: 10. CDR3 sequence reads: CAGTTGGYNSPLHV. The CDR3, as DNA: TGTGCCGGCACTACAGGGGGTTACAATTCACCCCTCCACGTT.

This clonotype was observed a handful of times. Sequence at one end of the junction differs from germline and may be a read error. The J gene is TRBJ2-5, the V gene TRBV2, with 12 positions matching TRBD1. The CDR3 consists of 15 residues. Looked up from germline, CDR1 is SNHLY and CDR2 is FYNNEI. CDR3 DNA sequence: TGTGCCAGCAGCGACCTGGGACAGGGGGCAGAGACTCAGTACTTC. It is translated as CASSDLGQGAETQYF.

The CDR3 region has the DNA TGTGCCAGCAGCTTTGGACCCAACAATGAGCAGTTCTTC. Protein product: CASSFGPNNEQFF. The chain uses TRBV5-6 and TRBJ2-1; D call uncertain. Trimming removed 2 bases at V and 5 bases at J, with 8 bases between. Germline V gene sequence: CDR1 SGHDT, CDR2 YYEEEE. This CDR3 contains 13 residues.

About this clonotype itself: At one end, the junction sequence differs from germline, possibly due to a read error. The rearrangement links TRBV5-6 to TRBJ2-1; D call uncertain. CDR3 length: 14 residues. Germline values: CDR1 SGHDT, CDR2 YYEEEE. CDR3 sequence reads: CASTIMQLYIEHFF. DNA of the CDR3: TGTGCCAGCACCATCATGCAGCTCTACATTGAGCACTTCTTC.

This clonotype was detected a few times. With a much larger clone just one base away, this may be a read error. CDR3 residues: CVISESEFVETQYF. As DNA, the CDR3 is TGTGTCATCAGTGAGTCGGAGTTCGTAGAGACCCAGTACTTC. V usage is TRBV10-3 and J usage is TRBJ2-5; D call uncertain. The CDR3 sequence is 14 residues long. The germline gives CDR1 ENHRY, CDR2 SYGVKD.

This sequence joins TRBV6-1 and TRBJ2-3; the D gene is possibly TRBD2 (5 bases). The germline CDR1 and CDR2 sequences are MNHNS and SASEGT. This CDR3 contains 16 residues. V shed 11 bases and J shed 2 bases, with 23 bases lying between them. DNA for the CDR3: TGTGCCGGGAGCTACACGATCTGGCCTTCCACAGATACGCAGTATTTT. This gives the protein CAGSYTIWPSTDTQYF.

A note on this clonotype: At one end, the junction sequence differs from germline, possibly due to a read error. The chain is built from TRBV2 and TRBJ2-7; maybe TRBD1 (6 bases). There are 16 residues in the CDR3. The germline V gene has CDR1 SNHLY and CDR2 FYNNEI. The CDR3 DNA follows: TGTGTCAGCAGTGGAGCGGCCGTCATACAGGGATACGAGCAGTACTTC. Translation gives CVSSGAAVIQGYEQYF.

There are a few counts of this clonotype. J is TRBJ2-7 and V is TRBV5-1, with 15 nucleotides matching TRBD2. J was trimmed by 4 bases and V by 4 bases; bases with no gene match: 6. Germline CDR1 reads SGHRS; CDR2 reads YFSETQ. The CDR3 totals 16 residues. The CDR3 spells CASSRGTSGRTYEQYF. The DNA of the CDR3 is TGCGCCAGCAGCAGAGGGACTAGCGGGAGGACGTACGAGCAGTACTTC.

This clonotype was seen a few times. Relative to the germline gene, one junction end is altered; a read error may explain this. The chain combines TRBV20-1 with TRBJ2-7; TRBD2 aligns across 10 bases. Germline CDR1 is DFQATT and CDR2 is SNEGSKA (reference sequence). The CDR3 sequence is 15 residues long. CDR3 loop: CNARPSGRVLIEQYF. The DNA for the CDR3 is TGTAATGCTAGACCTAGCGGGAGAGTCTTAATCGAGCAGTACTTC.

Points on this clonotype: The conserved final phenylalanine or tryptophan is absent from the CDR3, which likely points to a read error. DNA of the CDR3: TGTGCAAGCGGCGGCCGGACAGGGGAAGAGACCCAGTACCTC. It yields the protein CASGGRTGEETQYL. The chain employs TRBV28 and TRBJ2-5, with 9 bases matching TRBD1. CDR1 and CDR2 (germline): MDHEN, SYDVKM. The CDR3 is 14 residues long.

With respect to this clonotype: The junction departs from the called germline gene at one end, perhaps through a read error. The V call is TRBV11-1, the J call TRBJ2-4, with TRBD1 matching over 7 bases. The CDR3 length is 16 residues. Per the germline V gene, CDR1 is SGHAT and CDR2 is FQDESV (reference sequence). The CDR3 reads CANSFRQGRGENIQYF. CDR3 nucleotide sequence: TGTGCCAACAGCTTCCGACAGGGACGAGGGGAAAACATTCAGTACTTC.

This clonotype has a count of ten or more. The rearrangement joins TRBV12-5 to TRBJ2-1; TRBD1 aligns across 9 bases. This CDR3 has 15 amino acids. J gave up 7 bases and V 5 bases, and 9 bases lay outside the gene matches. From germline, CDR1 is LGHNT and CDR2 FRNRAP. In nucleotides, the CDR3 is TGTGCTAGTGGTCCCGGGACAGGGAGGAAGAATGAGCAGTTCTTC. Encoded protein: CASGPGTGRKNEQFF.

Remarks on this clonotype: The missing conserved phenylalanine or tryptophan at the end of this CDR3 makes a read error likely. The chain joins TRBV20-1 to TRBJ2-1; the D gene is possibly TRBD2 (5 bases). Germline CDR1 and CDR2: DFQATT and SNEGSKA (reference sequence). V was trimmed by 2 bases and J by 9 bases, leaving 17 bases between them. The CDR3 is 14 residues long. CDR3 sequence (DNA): TGCAGTGCTAGACTAGCTGGGGATGGCAGTGAGCAGTTCTTA. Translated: CSARLAGDGSEQFL.

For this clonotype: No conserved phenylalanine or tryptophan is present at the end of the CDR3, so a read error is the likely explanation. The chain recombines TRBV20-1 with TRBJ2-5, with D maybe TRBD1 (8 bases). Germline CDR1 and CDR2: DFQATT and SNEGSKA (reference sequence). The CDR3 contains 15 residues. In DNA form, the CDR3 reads TGCAGTGCTGGGGAGGGAGGACAGGGCGGAGAGACACAGTACATC. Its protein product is CSAGEGGQGGETQYI.

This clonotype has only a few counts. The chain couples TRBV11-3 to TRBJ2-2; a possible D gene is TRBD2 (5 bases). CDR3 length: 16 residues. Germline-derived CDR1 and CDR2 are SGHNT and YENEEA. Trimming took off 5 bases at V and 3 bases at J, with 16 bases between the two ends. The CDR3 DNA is TGTGCCAGCAGCGTGCCTAGCTGGAGTTACACCGGGGAGCTGTTTTTT. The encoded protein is CASSVPSWSYTGELFF.

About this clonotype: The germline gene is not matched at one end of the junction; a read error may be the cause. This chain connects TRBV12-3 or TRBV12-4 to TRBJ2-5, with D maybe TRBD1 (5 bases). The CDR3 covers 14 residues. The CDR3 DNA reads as TGTGCCAACAGTTTTGGGCAGTGGGGCGAGACCCAGTACTTC. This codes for CANSFGQWGETQYF.

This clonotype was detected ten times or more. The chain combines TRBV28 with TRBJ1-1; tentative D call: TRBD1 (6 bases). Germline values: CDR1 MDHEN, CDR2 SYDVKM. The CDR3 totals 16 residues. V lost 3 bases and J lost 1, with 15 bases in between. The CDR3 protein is CASSFHEGHANTEAFF. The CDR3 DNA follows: TGTGCCAGCAGTTTCCACGAGGGACACGCGAACACTGAAGCTTTCTTT.

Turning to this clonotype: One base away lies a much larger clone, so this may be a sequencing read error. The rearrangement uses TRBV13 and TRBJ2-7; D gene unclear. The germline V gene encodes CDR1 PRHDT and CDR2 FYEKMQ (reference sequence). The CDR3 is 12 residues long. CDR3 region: CASSLGRAEHYF. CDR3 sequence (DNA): TGTGCCAGCAGCTTAGGCCGGGCCGAGCATTACTTC.

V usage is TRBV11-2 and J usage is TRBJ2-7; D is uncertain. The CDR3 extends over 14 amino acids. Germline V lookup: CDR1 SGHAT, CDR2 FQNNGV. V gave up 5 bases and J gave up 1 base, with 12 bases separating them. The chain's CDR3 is CASSTARLSYEQYF. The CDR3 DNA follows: TGTGCCAGCAGCACCGCCAGGCTATCCTACGAGCAGTACTTC.

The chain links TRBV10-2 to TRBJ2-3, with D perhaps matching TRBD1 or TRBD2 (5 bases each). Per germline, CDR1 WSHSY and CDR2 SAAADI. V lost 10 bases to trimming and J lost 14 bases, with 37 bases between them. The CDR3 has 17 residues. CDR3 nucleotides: TGCGCCATCACGGACTTGAGCGGACACTCGCGCACAGATATGCGGTATTTT. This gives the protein CAITDLSGHSRTDMRYF.